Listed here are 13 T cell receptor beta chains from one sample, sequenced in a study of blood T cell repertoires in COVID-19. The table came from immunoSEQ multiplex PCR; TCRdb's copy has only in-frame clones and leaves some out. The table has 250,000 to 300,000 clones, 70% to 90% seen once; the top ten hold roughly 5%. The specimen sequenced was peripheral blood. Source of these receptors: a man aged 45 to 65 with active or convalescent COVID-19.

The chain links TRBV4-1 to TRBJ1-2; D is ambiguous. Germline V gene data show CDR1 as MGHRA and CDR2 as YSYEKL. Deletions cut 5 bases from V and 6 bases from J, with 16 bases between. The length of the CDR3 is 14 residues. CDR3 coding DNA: TGCGCCAGCAGCTACGACGGCGGAGGGAATGGCTACACCTTC. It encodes CASSYDGGGNGYTF.

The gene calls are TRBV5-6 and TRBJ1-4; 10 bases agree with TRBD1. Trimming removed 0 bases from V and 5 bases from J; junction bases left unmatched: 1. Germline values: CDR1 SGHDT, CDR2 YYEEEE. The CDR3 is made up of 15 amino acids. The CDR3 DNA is TGTGCCAGCAGCTTGGGGGGACAGGGGAATGAAAAACTGTTTTTT. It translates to CASSLGGQGNEKLFF. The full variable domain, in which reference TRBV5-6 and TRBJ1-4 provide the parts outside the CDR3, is DAGVTQSPTHLIKTRGQQVTLRCSPKSGHDTVSWYQQALGQGPQFIFQYYEEEERQRGNFPDRFSGHQFPNYSSELNVNALLLGDSALYLCASSLGGQGNEKLFFGSGTQLSVL.

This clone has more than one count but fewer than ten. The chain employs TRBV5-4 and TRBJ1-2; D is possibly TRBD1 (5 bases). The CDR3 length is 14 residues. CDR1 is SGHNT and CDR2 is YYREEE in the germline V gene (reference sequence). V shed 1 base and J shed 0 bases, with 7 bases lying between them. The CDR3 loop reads CASSLRGTNYGYTF. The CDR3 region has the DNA TGTGCCAGCAGCTTGCGGGGGACTAACTATGGCTACACCTTC.

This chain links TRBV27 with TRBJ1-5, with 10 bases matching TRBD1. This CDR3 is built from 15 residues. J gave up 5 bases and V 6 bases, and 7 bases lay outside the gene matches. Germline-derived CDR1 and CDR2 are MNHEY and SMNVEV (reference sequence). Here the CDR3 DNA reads TGTGCCAGCAGACCGGACAGGGGGGCCCATCAGCCCCAGCATTTT. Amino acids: CASRPDRGAHQPQHF.

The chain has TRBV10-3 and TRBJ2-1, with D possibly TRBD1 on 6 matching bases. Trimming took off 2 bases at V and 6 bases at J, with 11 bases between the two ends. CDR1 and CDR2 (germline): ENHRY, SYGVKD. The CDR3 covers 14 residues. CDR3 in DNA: TGTGCCATCAGTGAGCGTCAGGGGCTCAATGAGCAGTTCTTC. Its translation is CAISERQGLNEQFF.

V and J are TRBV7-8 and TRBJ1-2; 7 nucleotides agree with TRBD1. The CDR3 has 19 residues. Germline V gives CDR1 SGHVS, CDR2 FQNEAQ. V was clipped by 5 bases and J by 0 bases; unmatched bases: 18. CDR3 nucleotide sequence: TGTGCCAGCAGCACACAAAGGGGGTCTTCCGGGACAGCTAACTATGGCTACACCTTC. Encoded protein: CASSTQRGSSGTANYGYTF. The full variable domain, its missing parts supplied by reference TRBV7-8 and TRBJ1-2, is GAGVSQSPRYKVAKRGQDVALRCDPISGHVSLFWYQQALGQGPEFLTYFQNEAQLDKSGLPSDRFFAERPEGSVSTLKIQRTQQEDSAVYLCASSTQRGSSGTANYGYTFGSGTRLTVV.

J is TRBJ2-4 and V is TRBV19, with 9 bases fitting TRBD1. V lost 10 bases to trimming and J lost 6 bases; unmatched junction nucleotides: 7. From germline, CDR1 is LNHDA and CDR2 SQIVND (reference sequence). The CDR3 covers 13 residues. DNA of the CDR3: TGTGCCACCTCACAGGGACAGGGAAACATTCAGTACTTC. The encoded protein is CATSQGQGNIQYF.

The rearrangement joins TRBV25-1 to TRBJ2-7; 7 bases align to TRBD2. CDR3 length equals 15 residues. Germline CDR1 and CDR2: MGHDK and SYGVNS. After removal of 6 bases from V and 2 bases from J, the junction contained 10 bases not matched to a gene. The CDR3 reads CASRPSGGRTYEQYF. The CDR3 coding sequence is TGTGCCAGCAGGCCCTCGGGGGGACGAACCTACGAGCAGTACTTC.

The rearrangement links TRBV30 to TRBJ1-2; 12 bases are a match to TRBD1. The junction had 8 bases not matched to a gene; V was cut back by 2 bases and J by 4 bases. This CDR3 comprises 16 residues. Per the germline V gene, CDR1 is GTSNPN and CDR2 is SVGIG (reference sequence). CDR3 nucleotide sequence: TGTGCCTGGAGTACCGGGACAGGGGGCTTTAGCTATGGCTACACCTTC. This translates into CAWSTGTGGFSYGYTF. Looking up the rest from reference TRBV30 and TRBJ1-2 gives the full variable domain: SQTIHQWPATLVQPVGSPLSLECTVEGTSNPNLYWYRQAAGRGLQLLFYSVGIGQISSEVPQNLSASRPQDRQFILSSKKLLLSDSGFYLCAWSTGTGGFSYGYTFGSGTRLTVV.

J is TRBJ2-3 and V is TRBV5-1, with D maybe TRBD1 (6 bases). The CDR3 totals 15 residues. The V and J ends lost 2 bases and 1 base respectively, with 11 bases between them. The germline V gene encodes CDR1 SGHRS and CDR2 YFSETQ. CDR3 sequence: CASSLYEGGTDTQYF. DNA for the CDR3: TGCGCCAGCAGCTTATACGAGGGGGGCACAGATACGCAGTATTTT.

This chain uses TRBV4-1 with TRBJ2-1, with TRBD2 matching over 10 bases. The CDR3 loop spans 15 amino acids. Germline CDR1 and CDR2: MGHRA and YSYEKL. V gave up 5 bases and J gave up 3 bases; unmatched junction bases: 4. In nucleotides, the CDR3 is TGCGCCAGCAGCTTTGGACTAGCGGACTACAATGAGCAGTTCTTC. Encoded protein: CASSFGLADYNEQFF.

Here the CDR3 DNA reads TGTGCCAGCAGCGCGGGAGAGCCGGGATCCGGGGAGCTGTTTTTT. Amino acids: CASSAGEPGSGELFF. The chain employs TRBV5-4 and TRBJ2-2; 7 bases align to TRBD2. V dropped 4 bases and J dropped 6; count of bases not matched to a gene: 9. The germline V gene has CDR1 SGHNT and CDR2 YYREEE (reference sequence). The CDR3 covers 15 residues.

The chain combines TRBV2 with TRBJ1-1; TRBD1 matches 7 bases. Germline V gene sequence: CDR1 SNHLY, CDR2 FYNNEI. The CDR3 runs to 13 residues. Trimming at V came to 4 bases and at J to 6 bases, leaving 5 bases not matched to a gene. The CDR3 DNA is TGTGCCAGCAGTGCGACAGGGCTTCCTGAAGCTTTCTTT. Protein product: CASSATGLPEAFF.